This is a list of T cell receptor beta chains from one sample in a study of T cell repertoires in cytomegalovirus infection. TCRdb reanalysed the reads using MiXCR and keeps one entry per CDR3 protein. This sample has 200,000 to 300,000 distinct CDR3 sequences, with approximately 9% found just once. The sample comprised PBMCs. Every receptor here comes from a human donor in good health (CMV status not recorded). Some clones in this sample may be carry-over from other donors' samples. Each CDR3 is given with its conserved first and last residue. D genes are given only for firm matches. Where a row states a size, it is once, few, many or the class of an expanded clone; other rows omit it.

v_call: TRBV20-1
d_call: -
j_call: TRBJ1-3
clone_size: -
cdr3_aa: CSASQDHSGNTIYF
cdr3_nt: TGCAGTGCTAGCCAGGACCACTCTGGAAACACCATATATTTT

v_call: TRBV7-2
d_call: TRBD1
j_call: TRBJ2-7
clone_size: many
cdr3_aa: CASSLAPGGTGGFYEQYF
cdr3_nt: TGTGCCAGCAGCTTAGCTCCTGGAGGGACAGGGGGATTCTACGAGCAGTACTTC

v_call: TRBV27
d_call: -
j_call: TRBJ1-1
clone_size: many
cdr3_aa: CASSFRGGGNTEAFF
cdr3_nt: TGTGCCAGCAGTTTCAGGGGCGGGGGGAACACTGAAGCTTTCTTT

v_call: TRBV7-8
d_call: -
j_call: TRBJ2-2
clone_size: -
cdr3_aa: CASSPGVGRELFF
cdr3_nt: TGTGCCAGCAGCCCGGGGGTGGGGAGGGAGCTGTTTTTT

v_call: TRBV7-4
d_call: -
j_call: TRBJ2-7
clone_size: many
cdr3_aa: CASSLANQGTYEQYF
cdr3_nt: TGTGCCAGCAGCTTAGCGAATCAGGGGACCTACGAGCAGTACTTC

v_call: TRBV5-1
d_call: -
j_call: TRBJ1-2
clone_size: many
cdr3_aa: CASRRQENDGYTF
cdr3_nt: TGCGCCAGCAGGAGACAGGAGAACGATGGCTACACCTTC

v_call: TRBV7-2
d_call: -
j_call: TRBJ2-1
clone_size: many
cdr3_aa: CASSLTFNEQFF
cdr3_nt: TGTGCCAGCAGCCTCACTTTCAATGAGCAGTTCTTC

v_call: TRBV7-6
d_call: -
j_call: TRBJ1-1
clone_size: many
cdr3_aa: CASSEMVPAQGPEAFF
cdr3_nt: TGTGCCAGCAGCGAAATGGTACCAGCCCAGGGACCTGAAGCTTTCTTT

v_call: TRBV6-1
d_call: TRBD2
j_call: TRBJ2-5
clone_size: many
cdr3_aa: CASSAGTSGQETQYF
cdr3_nt: TGTGCCAGCAGTGCCGGGACTAGCGGGCAAGAGACCCAGTACTTC

v_call: TRBV7-2
d_call: -
j_call: TRBJ1-4
clone_size: many
cdr3_aa: CASSWGKKLFF
cdr3_nt: TGTGCCAGCAGCTGGGGGAAAAAACTGTTTTTT

v_call: TRBV20-1
d_call: -
j_call: TRBJ2-5
clone_size: few
cdr3_aa: CSAHPPGPSPAQYF
cdr3_nt: TGCAGTGCCCACCCGCCGGGACCTTCCCCGGCCCAGTACTTC

v_call: TRBV9
d_call: -
j_call: TRBJ2-1
clone_size: few
cdr3_aa: CASSVAPTTYNEQFF
cdr3_nt: TGTGCCAGCAGCGTAGCTCCTACTACTTACAATGAGCAGTTCTTC

v_call: TRBV6-2/TRBV6-3
d_call: -
j_call: TRBJ1-1
clone_size: few
cdr3_aa: CASSPLRTVMNTEAFF
cdr3_nt: TGTGCCAGCAGCCCTCTCCGGACGGTCATGAACACTGAAGCTTTCTTT

v_call: TRBV27
d_call: TRBD2
j_call: TRBJ2-1
clone_size: few
cdr3_aa: CASRTSGSINEQFF
cdr3_nt: TGTGCCAGCAGGACTAGCGGGAGTATCAATGAGCAGTTCTTC

v_call: TRBV5-6
d_call: TRBD2
j_call: TRBJ2-1
clone_size: many
cdr3_aa: CASSYSGRAYNEQFF
cdr3_nt: TGTGCCAGCAGCTATAGCGGGAGGGCCTACAATGAGCAGTTCTTC

v_call: TRBV7-8
d_call: -
j_call: TRBJ1-5
clone_size: many
cdr3_aa: CASSLGVGQGNQPQHF
cdr3_nt: TGTGCCAGCAGCTTAGGGGTGGGGCAGGGGAATCAGCCCCAGCATTTT

v_call: TRBV12-3/TRBV12-4
d_call: -
j_call: TRBJ2-6
clone_size: many
cdr3_aa: CASSHPDSRSGANVLTF
cdr3_nt: TGTGCCAGCAGCCACCCGGACAGCCGCTCTGGGGCCAACGTCCTGACTTTC

v_call: TRBV12-3/TRBV12-4
d_call: -
j_call: TRBJ2-2
clone_size: -
cdr3_aa: CASSLVRGGNTGELFF
cdr3_nt: TGTGCCAGCAGTTTAGTTCGTGGGGGGAACACCGGGGAGCTGTTTTTT

v_call: TRBV12-3/TRBV12-4
d_call: TRBD1
j_call: TRBJ1-5
clone_size: -
cdr3_aa: CASRQGSVSQPQHF
cdr3_nt: TGTGCCAGCAGACAGGGGTCTGTTTCCCAGCCCCAGCATTTT

v_call: TRBV28
d_call: -
j_call: TRBJ1-1
clone_size: many
cdr3_aa: CASRIQGWNTEAFF
cdr3_nt: TGTGCCAGCAGAATACAGGGCTGGAACACTGAAGCTTTCTTT

v_call: TRBV7-4
d_call: -
j_call: TRBJ1-4
clone_size: many
cdr3_aa: CASSEGTTNEKLFF
cdr3_nt: TGTGCCAGCAGTGAGGGAACAACTAATGAAAAACTGTTTTTT

v_call: TRBV7-9
d_call: -
j_call: TRBJ1-2
clone_size: many
cdr3_aa: CASSQDTLYGYTF
cdr3_nt: TGTGCCAGCAGCCAAGACACACTCTATGGCTACACCTTC

v_call: TRBV5-4
d_call: -
j_call: TRBJ2-1
clone_size: few
cdr3_aa: CASSLMGSFNEQFF
cdr3_nt: TGTGCCAGCAGCCTGATGGGTAGCTTCAATGAGCAGTTCTTC

v_call: TRBV5-4
d_call: TRBD2
j_call: TRBJ2-7
clone_size: many
cdr3_aa: CASSREGLGAYEQYF
cdr3_nt: TGTGCCAGCAGCCGGGAGGGACTGGGAGCCTACGAGCAGTACTTC

v_call: TRBV7-6
d_call: TRBD1
j_call: TRBJ2-7
clone_size: many
cdr3_aa: CASSLVVTGGGEQYF
cdr3_nt: TGTGCCAGCAGCTTAGTAGTGACAGGGGGCGGCGAGCAGTACTTC

v_call: TRBV7-2
d_call: TRBD2
j_call: TRBJ2-1
clone_size: many
cdr3_aa: CASSFGLAGAREQFF
cdr3_nt: TGTGCCAGCAGCTTCGGACTAGCGGGAGCCCGTGAGCAGTTCTTC

v_call: TRBV7-2
d_call: TRBD2
j_call: TRBJ2-1
clone_size: many
cdr3_aa: CASSRGGGNNEQFF
cdr3_nt: TGTGCCAGCAGCCGCGGGGGGGGAAACAATGAGCAGTTCTTC

v_call: TRBV7-2
d_call: TRBD2
j_call: TRBJ2-5
clone_size: many
cdr3_aa: CASSQAGSETQYF
cdr3_nt: TGTGCCAGCAGCCAAGCGGGGTCAGAGACCCAGTACTTC

v_call: TRBV9
d_call: TRBD1
j_call: TRBJ2-3
clone_size: -
cdr3_aa: CASSVEGQGAHTQYF
cdr3_nt: TGTGCCAGCAGCGTAGAGGGACAGGGGGCTCATACGCAGTATTTT

v_call: TRBV7-2
d_call: TRBD2
j_call: TRBJ2-7
clone_size: -
cdr3_aa: CASSRDGRASYEQYF
cdr3_nt: TGTGCCAGCAGCCGAGACGGGAGGGCCTCCTACGAGCAGTACTTC

v_call: TRBV27
d_call: -
j_call: TRBJ2-1
clone_size: few
cdr3_aa: CASSFDSGAKQFF
cdr3_nt: TGTGCCAGCAGTTTTGACTCCGGGGCTAAGCAGTTCTTC

v_call: TRBV4-1
d_call: -
j_call: TRBJ2-2
clone_size: many
cdr3_aa: CASSQAGGGHANTGELFF
cdr3_nt: TGCGCCAGCAGCCAAGCTGGTGGGGGACACGCGAACACCGGGGAGCTGTTTTTT

v_call: TRBV7-2
d_call: TRBD2
j_call: TRBJ2-5
clone_size: many
cdr3_aa: CASSYTSGGAMKPETQYF
cdr3_nt: TGTGCCAGCAGCTATACTAGCGGGGGGGCAATGAAACCGGAGACCCAGTACTTC

v_call: TRBV29-1
d_call: -
j_call: TRBJ1-2
clone_size: many
cdr3_aa: CSAPTGGGHGYTF
cdr3_nt: TGCAGCGCCCCCACGGGGGGGGGACATGGCTACACCTTC

v_call: TRBV7-2
d_call: TRBD2
j_call: TRBJ2-1
clone_size: many
cdr3_aa: CASSLNSGGAGEQFF
cdr3_nt: TGTGCCAGCAGCTTAAATAGCGGGGGGGCTGGAGAGCAGTTCTTC

v_call: TRBV11-2
d_call: -
j_call: TRBJ2-7
clone_size: many
cdr3_aa: CASSPGQMSSYEQYF
cdr3_nt: TGTGCCAGCAGCCCGGGACAAATGAGCTCCTACGAGCAGTACTTC

v_call: TRBV12-3/TRBV12-4
d_call: -
j_call: TRBJ2-1
clone_size: -
cdr3_aa: CASLASGSSYNEQFF
cdr3_nt: TGTGCCAGTCTTGCCTCAGGATCATCCTACAATGAGCAGTTCTTC

v_call: TRBV11-3
d_call: -
j_call: TRBJ2-7
clone_size: many
cdr3_aa: CASSPGTEISYEQYF
cdr3_nt: TGTGCCAGCAGCCCCGGGACGGAAATTTCCTACGAGCAGTACTTC

v_call: TRBV11-3
d_call: -
j_call: TRBJ2-3
clone_size: many
cdr3_aa: CASAPGPRTDTQYF
cdr3_nt: TGTGCCAGCGCACCGGGACCCCGCACAGATACGCAGTATTTT

v_call: TRBV7-2
d_call: -
j_call: TRBJ2-2
clone_size: -
cdr3_aa: CASRGQTGELFF
cdr3_nt: TGTGCCAGCAGAGGACAGACCGGGGAGCTGTTTTTT

v_call: TRBV18
d_call: -
j_call: TRBJ1-6
clone_size: -
cdr3_aa: CASSPSRVNSPLHF
cdr3_nt: TGTGCCAGCTCACCGTCCAGGGTTAATTCACCCCTCCACTTT

v_call: TRBV6-2/TRBV6-3
d_call: -
j_call: TRBJ2-3
clone_size: -
cdr3_aa: CASSYSFVTDTQYF
cdr3_nt: TGTGCCAGCAGTTACTCATTCGTCACAGATACGCAGTATTTT

v_call: TRBV12-3/TRBV12-4
d_call: -
j_call: TRBJ1-5
clone_size: few
cdr3_aa: CASSLNSAQPQHF
cdr3_nt: TGTGCCAGCAGTTTAAACAGTGCTCAGCCCCAGCATTTT